The count of the clone carrying this T cell receptor (beta chain) is one. The data originate from a study of CD8+ T cells in alopecia areata. Trimming took 0 bases from V and 0 from J, leaving 9 bases between them. Germline CDR1 is SGDLS and CDR2 is YYNGEE. The CDR3 consists of 15 residues. RNA, once extracted, was reverse transcribed into cDNA for use as the sequencing template. The table came from immunoSEQ multiplex PCR; TCRdb's copy has only in-frame clones and leaves some out. The data contain around 120,000 clones, approximately 60% of them singletons. Treatment meaning: oral pan-JAK inhibitor, 5-10 mg twice daily.

This sequence was found in a human donor with alopecia areata. The sequenced sample was CD4+ T cells sorted from blood, obtained at week 4, from a patient treated with tofacitinib. This chain joins TRBV9 and TRBJ2-5, with no clear D. The DNA of the CDR3 is TGTGCCAGCAGCGTAGGTGTACAAAACCAAGAGACCCAGTACTTC. The encoded protein is CASSVGVQNQETQYF.